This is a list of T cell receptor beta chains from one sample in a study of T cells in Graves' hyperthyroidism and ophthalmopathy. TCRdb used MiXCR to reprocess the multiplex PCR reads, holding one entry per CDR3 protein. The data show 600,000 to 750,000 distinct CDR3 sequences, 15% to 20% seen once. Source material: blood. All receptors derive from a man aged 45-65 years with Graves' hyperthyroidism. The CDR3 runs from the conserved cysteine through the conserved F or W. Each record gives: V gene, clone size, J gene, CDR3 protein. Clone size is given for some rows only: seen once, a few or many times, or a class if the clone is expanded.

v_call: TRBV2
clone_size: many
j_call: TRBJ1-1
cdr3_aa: CASSETENTEAFF

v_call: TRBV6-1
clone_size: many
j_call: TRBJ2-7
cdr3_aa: CASSIGLAGSPYEQYF

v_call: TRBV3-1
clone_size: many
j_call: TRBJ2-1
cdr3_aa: CASSQVGVGNEQFF

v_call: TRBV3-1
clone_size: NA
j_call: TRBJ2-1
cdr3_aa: CASSLRGLAGEVDEQFF

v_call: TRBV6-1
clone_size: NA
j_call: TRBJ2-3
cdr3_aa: CASSEGLAGVSDTQYF

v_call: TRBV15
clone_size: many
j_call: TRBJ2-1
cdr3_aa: CATSRGSGLGLKVEQFF

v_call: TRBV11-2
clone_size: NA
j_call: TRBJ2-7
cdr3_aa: CASSSPRTGGSSYEQYF

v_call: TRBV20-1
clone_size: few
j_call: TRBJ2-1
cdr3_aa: CSAAGTGELGYEQFF

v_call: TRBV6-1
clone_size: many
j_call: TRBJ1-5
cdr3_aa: CASSGQGAHQPQHF

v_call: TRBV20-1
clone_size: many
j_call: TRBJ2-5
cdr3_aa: CSAIAGNKETQYF

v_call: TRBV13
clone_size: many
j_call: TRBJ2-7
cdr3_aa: CASTNSQASVPYEQYF

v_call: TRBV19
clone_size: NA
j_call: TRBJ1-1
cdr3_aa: CASSIDRSTEAFF

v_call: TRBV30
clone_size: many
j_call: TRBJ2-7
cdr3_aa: CAWSAPSYEQYF

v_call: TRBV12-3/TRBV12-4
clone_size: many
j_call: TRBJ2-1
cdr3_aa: CASSFLNEQFF

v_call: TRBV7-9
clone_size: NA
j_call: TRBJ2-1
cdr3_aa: CASSPRTGNNNNEQFF

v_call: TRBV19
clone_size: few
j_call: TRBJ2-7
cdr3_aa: CARPGDFYEQYF